Each of the 27 T cell receptor beta chains below was sequenced from the same sample in a study of T cell responses to AZD1222 COVID-19 vaccine. Using immunoSEQ multiplex PCR, the repertoire was profiled, and TCRdb retains in-frame clones only, with some absent. The data show 150,000 to 200,000 clones, with around 92% seen just once and about 9.3% held by the top ten. This specimen consisted of peripheral blood, obtained on day 0 of AZD1222 vaccination. These receptors all stem from an adult in good health.

The chain links TRBV11-2 to TRBJ1-1, with D perhaps TRBD1 (5 bases). Trimming shortened V by 0 bases and J by 0 bases, and 8 bases separated the two germline ends. Germline V gene lookup returns CDR1 SGHAT and CDR2 FQNNGV. This CDR3 is 15 amino acids long. The CDR3 loop reads CASSLDLGVNTEAFF. The CDR3 DNA sequence: TGTGCCAGCAGCTTAGATCTAGGGGTGAACACTGAAGCTTTCTTT.

This clone occurred once. Relative to the germline gene, one junction end is altered; a read error may explain this. The rearrangement joins TRBV7-7 to TRBJ2-3; 9 nucleotides line up with TRBD2. In germline, CDR1 is SSHAT, CDR2 FNYEAQ (reference sequence). This CDR3 comprises 19 residues. The CDR3 spells CASSFPLCSGSQKLLGGYF. CDR3 in DNA: TGTGCTAGCAGCTTTCCCCTTTGTAGCGGGAGTCAAAAATTACTGGGTGGGTATTTT.

The V and J genes are TRBV28 and TRBJ2-6, with D hard to call. Trimming shortened V by 6 bases and J by 3 bases, and 9 bases separated the two germline ends. The germline V gene has CDR1 MDHEN and CDR2 SYDVKM. This CDR3 contains 14 residues. The CDR3 DNA reads TGTGCCAGCAGACTCCCGGGTGGGGCCAACGTCCTGACTTTC. Protein product: CASRLPGGANVLTF. The whole variable domain, remainder taken from reference TRBV28 and TRBJ2-6, is DVKVTQSSRYLVKRTGEKVFLECVQDMDHENMFWYRQDPGLGLRLIYFSYDVKMKEKGDIPEGYSVSREKKERFSLILESASTNQTSMYLCASRLPGGANVLTFGAGSRLTVL.

The rearrangement links TRBV7-9 to TRBJ2-7, with D perhaps being TRBD1 or TRBD2 (5 bases each). Germline V gene sequence: CDR1 SEHNR, CDR2 FQNEAQ (reference sequence). V was shortened by 2 bases and J by 0 bases, with 14 bases between the two germline ends. The CDR3 sequence is 16 residues long. CDR3 loop: CASSLSSGLSSYEQYF. The CDR3 bases are TGTGCCAGCAGCTTATCCTCGGGGCTTAGCTCCTACGAGCAGTACTTC.

This clone turned up a few times. The rearrangement joins TRBV5-1 to TRBJ2-1, with TRBD1 identical over 8 bases. J lost 6 bases, V lost 5 bases, and 16 bases had no gene match. The V gene's germline CDR1 is SGHRS and CDR2 YFSETQ. CDR3 length equals 17 residues. The CDR3 DNA reads as TGCGCCAGCAGTTACTTAGGAGGGGGGACAGGAGGCAATGAGCAGTTCTTC. This codes for CASSYLGGGTGGNEQFF. Full variable domain (outside the CDR3, taken from reference TRBV5-1 and TRBJ2-1): KAGVTQTPRYLIKTRGQQVTLSCSPISGHRSVSWYQQTPGQGLQFLFEYFSETQRNKGNFPGRFSGRQFSNSRSEMNVSTLELGDSALYLCASSYLGGGTGGNEQFFGPGTRLTVL.

The chain couples TRBV9 to TRBJ1-6, with no clear D. Germline V gives CDR1 SGDLS, CDR2 YYNGEE. The CDR3 is made up of 13 amino acids. V was shortened by 0 bases and J by 9 bases, with 7 bases between the two germline ends. The CDR3 nucleotides read TGTGCCAGCAGCGTAGAAATGAGTTCACCCCTCCACTTT. It encodes CASSVEMSSPLHF.

This chain uses TRBV2 with TRBJ2-7, with a tentative D call TRBD2 (6 bases). The germline V and J ends were trimmed by 8 bases and 6 bases, with 20 bases remaining between them. CDR1 and CDR2 (germline): SNHLY, FYNNEI. The CDR3 is 14 residues long. The CDR3 DNA reads TGTGCCAGCCAGGTGGGGGGTTCGAGCTTCGAGCAGTACTTC. Amino acid sequence: CASQVGGSSFEQYF.

This clone has just a few counts. The rearrangement joins TRBV6-1 to TRBJ1-4, with 7 bases aligning to TRBD1. The CDR3 is made up of 16 amino acids. Trimming cost V 0 bases and J 10 bases; bases outside gene matches: 11. CDR1 is MNHNS and CDR2 is SASEGT in the germline V gene. CDR3 protein: CASSEAGDSSWGKLFF. CDR3 bases: TGTGCCAGCAGTGAAGCGGGGGACAGTTCCTGGGGAAAACTGTTTTTT.

The genes are TRBV7-9 and TRBJ2-2, with D unresolved. Germline CDR1 is SEHNR and CDR2 is FQNEAQ (reference sequence). The germline V and J ends were trimmed by 6 bases and 0 bases, with 11 bases remaining between them. The CDR3 spans 15 residues. The CDR3 DNA reads as TGTGCCAGCAGACCAGACACTCCGAACACCGGGGAGCTGTTTTTT. Amino acids: CASRPDTPNTGELFF.

The chain is built from TRBV30 and TRBJ2-7; no definite D call. Trimming removed 0 bases from V and 6 bases from J, with 12 bases in between. Germline loops: CDR1 GTSNPN, CDR2 SVGIG (reference sequence). This CDR3 contains 13 residues. This CDR3 is CAWSVLEFGEQYF. The CDR3 nucleotides read TGTGCCTGGAGTGTACTGGAGTTTGGCGAGCAGTACTTC.

The chain joins TRBV28 to TRBJ2-5, with 8 positions matching TRBD2. The germline CDR1 and CDR2 sequences are MDHEN and SYDVKM. The CDR3 has 15 amino acids. The trim removed 8 bases at V and 5 bases at J, leaving 13 bases unmatched. DNA of the CDR3: TGTGCCAGCTCCAGCTCCGGGACTAGTTGGGAGACCCAGTACTTC. Residues: CASSSSGTSWETQYF.

V is TRBV15 and J is TRBJ2-7; D uncertain. Germline values: CDR1 LNHNV, CDR2 YYDKDF (reference sequence). Deletions cut 0 bases from V and 4 bases from J, with 13 bases between. CDR3 length: 15 residues. CDR3 protein: CATSREGGVMYEQYF. In nucleotides, the CDR3 is TGTGCCACCAGCAGAGAAGGCGGAGTGATGTACGAGCAGTACTTC.

The chain has TRBV10-3 and TRBJ2-5; weak D call: TRBD2 (5 bases). Trimming took off 4 bases at V and 2 bases at J, with 8 bases between the two ends. Germline V gives CDR1 ENHRY, CDR2 SYGVKD. The CDR3 totals 13 residues. The CDR3 region has the DNA TGTGCCATCAGTGCCGGGGAACAAGAGACCCAGTACTTC. Protein sequence: CAISAGEQETQYF.

This chain connects TRBV7-2 to TRBJ2-7, with a weak D call TRBD2 (5 bases). CDR1 SGHTA and CDR2 FQGNSA come from the germline V gene. The CDR3 has 16 residues. The V end lost 3 bases, the J end lost 5 bases, and 20 bases lay between the germline ends. The CDR3 DNA reads TGTGCCAGCAGCTTTGGGTCCGGACTCTCGTCCCACGAGCAGTACTTC. Protein sequence: CASSFGSGLSSHEQYF.

The chain is built from TRBV7-9 and TRBJ2-1; TRBD2 matches 7 bases. In germline, CDR1 is SEHNR, CDR2 FQNEAQ (reference sequence). With 4 bases clipped from V and 0 bases from J, the junction kept 6 bases outside the gene matches. The CDR3 has 16 residues. DNA for the CDR3: TGTGCCAGCAGCTCCCGGGGGAGGGCCTCCTACAATGAGCAGTTCTTC. Translation gives CASSSRGRASYNEQFF.

The rearrangement uses TRBV19 and TRBJ1-2; D gene unclear. The CDR3 extends over 14 amino acids. The germline V gene encodes CDR1 LNHDA and CDR2 SQIVND (reference sequence). The ends were cut back, 5 bases at V and 5 bases at J, with 15 bases in the middle. The CDR3 DNA is TGTGCCAGTAGTTCCTCGCCAGATATGTATGGCTACACCTTC. Protein: CASSSSPDMYGYTF.

The chain is built from TRBV11-3 and TRBJ2-1, with TRBD2 matching 7 bases. The CDR3 length is 14 residues. The V gene end was trimmed by 8 bases and the J gene end by 3 bases; junction bases not matched to a gene: 7. Germline-derived CDR1 and CDR2 are SGHNT and YENEEA. CDR3: CASSRGGDYNEQFF. CDR3 DNA sequence: TGTGCCAGCTCCCGGGGAGGGGACTACAATGAGCAGTTCTTC.

The rearrangement uses TRBV30 and TRBJ2-2; a possible D gene is TRBD2 (5 bases). CDR1 and CDR2 (germline): GTSNPN, SVGIG (reference sequence). The CDR3 extends over 17 amino acids. The V gene lost 6 bases and the J gene lost 1 base, with 21 bases spanning the gap. As DNA, the CDR3 is TGTGCCTGCGCCACCGAAAGGACTCGGCGGAACACCGGGGAGCTGTTTTTT. It specifies CACATERTRRNTGELFF.

V gene TRBV27 combines with J gene TRBJ2-7; no clear D gene. This CDR3 contains 13 residues. The germline V gene encodes CDR1 MNHEY and CDR2 SMNVEV (reference sequence). The V end was cut by 6 bases, the J end by 2 bases, with 11 bases between. The CDR3 loop reads CASSWSNTYEQYF. In DNA, the CDR3 is TGTGCCAGCAGCTGGAGCAACACCTACGAGCAGTACTTC.

The chain links TRBV28 to TRBJ1-1; TRBD1 is a possible D gene (5 bases). Germline V CDR1 and CDR2: MDHEN, SYDVKM. V lost 7 bases and J 7 bases, leaving 13 bases between the germline ends. The CDR3 loop spans 12 amino acids. The CDR3 DNA reads as TGTGCCAGCACCAGGGCTTCAGATGAAGCTTTCTTT. This translates into CASTRASDEAFF.

The chain carries TRBV24-1 and TRBJ2-3, with unresolved D. Per germline, CDR1 KGHDR and CDR2 SFDVKD. This CDR3 has 15 amino acids. Trimming pared 3 bases from V and 5 bases from J, leaving 14 bases between. This CDR3 is CATSDPSDYRDTQYF. The CDR3, as DNA: TGTGCCACCAGTGATCCCTCAGATTATCGAGATACGCAGTATTTT.

The V and J genes are TRBV4-3 and TRBJ2-4; 7 nucleotides align to TRBD1. V was clipped by 0 bases and J by 8 bases; unmatched bases: 13. The CDR3 loop spans 17 amino acids. Germline CDR1 is LGHNA and CDR2 is YSLEER. The CDR3 sequence: CASSQDTKMTGIHIQYF. As DNA, the CDR3 is TGCGCCAGCAGCCAAGACACCAAAATGACAGGGATTCACATTCAGTACTTC.

This clone was seen more than once but under ten times. This chain joins TRBV9 and TRBJ2-7; 11 positions match TRBD2. This CDR3 region has 16 residues. Germline CDR1 SGDLS, CDR2 YYNGEE. The junction had 6 bases not matched to a gene; V was cut back by 0 bases and J by 4 bases. The CDR3 sequence is CASSVGELAGVYEQYF. CDR3 DNA sequence: TGTGCCAGCAGCGTAGGAGAACTAGCGGGAGTATACGAGCAGTACTTC.

This clone came up once. The rearrangement joins TRBV27 to TRBJ2-7; D not certain. V was cut by 4 bases and J by 0 bases, with 16 bases left in between. This CDR3 spans 16 amino acids. From germline, CDR1 is MNHEY and CDR2 SMNVEV (reference sequence). DNA of the CDR3: TGTGCCAGCAGTTCTCAAAGTCCTACCGCCTCCTACGAGCAGTACTTC. It yields the protein CASSSQSPTASYEQYF.

V is TRBV7-8 and J is TRBJ2-7; maybe TRBD2 (6 bases). The CDR3 is 14 residues long. CDR1 SGHVS and CDR2 FQNEAQ come from the germline V gene. V was clipped by 5 bases and J by 2 bases, with 13 bases between them. The CDR3 nucleotides are TGTGCCAGCAGCGAGGTGGGAGGCCCCTACGAGCAGTACTTC. Protein sequence: CASSEVGGPYEQYF.

The chain is built from TRBV5-4 and TRBJ1-4, with 8 positions matching TRBD1. The CDR3 is 13 amino acids. Germline V lookup: CDR1 SGHNT, CDR2 YYREEE (reference sequence). After removal of 4 bases from V and 7 bases from J, the junction contained 3 bases not matched to a gene. The CDR3 sequence: CASSNDRGEKLFF. Here the CDR3 DNA reads TGTGCCAGCAGCAATGACAGGGGTGAAAAACTGTTTTTT. Together with reference TRBV5-4 and TRBJ1-4, the CDR3 gives the full variable domain: ETGVTQSPTHLIKTRGQQVTLRCSSQSGHNTVSWYQQALGQGPQFIFQYYREEENGRGNFPPRFSGLQFPNYSSELNVNALELDDSALYLCASSNDRGEKLFFGSGTQLSVL.

CDR3 DNA: TGTGCCAGCAGTGGCTTGCGGAACAGATCCTACGAGCAGTACTTC. Its protein product is CASSGLRNRSYEQYF. The rearrangement links TRBV7-2 to TRBJ2-7; no reliable D call. The V end was cut by 6 bases, the J end by 1 base, with 16 bases between. The germline V gene encodes CDR1 SGHTA and CDR2 FQGNSA. The CDR3 consists of 15 residues.